The 24 T cell receptor beta chains presented below share a single source sample, sequenced in a study of T cell repertoires in cytomegalovirus infection. These receptors have no known antigen. Using its own MiXCR run on the reads, TCRdb lists one record per CDR3 protein. The sample contains approximately 34,000 distinct CDR3 sequences, about 48% of which appear only once. The sample here was CD8+ T cells from cultured PBMCs, taken from culture after CMV antigen stimulation. Source of these receptors: a human donor in good health (CMV status not recorded). Some clones in this sample may be carry-over from other donors' samples.

The rearrangement joins TRBV11-1 to TRBJ2-5; no reliable D call. V was clipped by 1 base and J by 5 bases, with 8 bases between them. CDR1 is SGHAT, CDR2 FQDESV, per germline (reference sequence). The CDR3 contains 13 residues. The CDR3 bases are TGTGCCAGCAGCTTAGGGAATTTGGAGACCCAGTACTTC. Protein product: CASSLGNLETQYF. The full variable domain, in which reference TRBV11-1 and TRBJ2-5 provide the parts outside the CDR3, is EAEVAQSPRYKITEKSQAVAFWCDPISGHATLYWYRQILGQGPELLVQFQDESVVDDSQLPKDRFSAERLKGVDSTLKIQPAELGDSAMYLCASSLGNLETQYFGPGTRLLVL.

The V call is TRBV6-1, the J call TRBJ2-1; 7 nucleotides match TRBD2. The germline V gene has CDR1 MNHNS and CDR2 SASEGT. The CDR3 is 16 residues long. The ends lost 2 bases at V and 4 bases at J; junction bases unmatched: 8. CDR3 loop: CASSERSTGGYNEQFF. Here the CDR3 DNA reads TGTGCCAGCAGTGAACGATCAACCGGGGGGTACAATGAGCAGTTCTTC.

The CDR3 reads CASSGSYLHEQYF. DNA of the CDR3: TGTGCCAGTAGCGGGAGTTATCTCCACGAGCAGTACTTC. J is TRBJ2-7 and V is TRBV19, with a possible D match to TRBD2 (6 bases). The length of the CDR3 is 13 residues. Germline CDR1 reads LNHDA; CDR2 reads SQIVND (reference sequence). Trimming took off 6 bases at V and 5 bases at J, with 14 bases between the two ends.

The chain combines TRBV12-3 or TRBV12-4 with TRBJ2-7, with D hard to call. V lost 4 bases, J lost 3 bases, and 7 bases lay in between. The CDR3 has 12 amino acids. CDR3 residues: CASSYRVYEQYF. Here the CDR3 DNA reads TGTGCCAGCAGTTACAGAGTCTACGAGCAGTACTTC.

The CDR3 sequence: CSASFPGTGDSYGYTF. In nucleotides, the CDR3 is TGCAGTGCTAGCTTCCCCGGGACAGGGGATAGCTATGGCTACACCTTC. J is TRBJ1-2 and V is TRBV20-1, with TRBD1 matching 10 bases. After removal of 3 bases from V and 4 bases from J, the junction contained 11 bases not matched to a gene. CDR1 DFQATT and CDR2 SNEGSKA come from the germline V gene (reference sequence). The CDR3 has 16 amino acids.

This clonotype was found a few times. The chain employs TRBV27 and TRBJ2-2; D may be TRBD1 or TRBD2 (7 bases each). CDR1 and CDR2 (germline): MNHEY, SMNVEV (reference sequence). CDR3 length equals 15 residues. Trimming cost V 7 bases and J 4 bases, with 16 bases left between them. The CDR3 region has the DNA TGTGCCAGCAATGACAGGGAGGGTGGCACCGGGGAGCTGTTTTTT. Translated: CASNDREGGTGELFF.

This clonotype occurred once. The V gene is TRBV27, the J gene TRBJ1-6; tentatively, D is TRBD1 (6 bases). V was cut by 5 bases and J by 7 bases, with 15 bases left in between. This CDR3 spans 15 amino acids. The germline V gene encodes CDR1 MNHEY and CDR2 SMNVEV (reference sequence). CDR3 bases: TGTGCCAGCAGTCCCCAGGACAGTTGGAATTCACCCCTCCACTTT. This sequence encodes CASSPQDSWNSPLHF.

The V call is TRBV29-1, the J call TRBJ2-3; 9 bases map to TRBD2. The length of the CDR3 is 15 residues. Germline V gene lookup returns CDR1 SQVTM and CDR2 ANQGSEA. V gave up 3 bases and J gave up 1 base; unmatched junction bases: 5. The CDR3 reads CSVERGGRGTDTQYF. The CDR3 region has the DNA TGCAGCGTTGAGCGGGGGGGCCGTGGCACAGATACGCAGTATTTT.

V is TRBV29-1 and J is TRBJ1-1, with a possible D match to TRBD1 (5 bases). This CDR3 comprises 13 residues. Germline-derived CDR1 and CDR2 are SQVTM and ANQGSEA. V was cut by 2 bases and J by 3 bases, with 10 bases left in between. DNA of the CDR3: TGCAGCGTTGAAACTGGGGCGGACACTGAAGCTTTCTTT. This sequence encodes CSVETGADTEAFF.

This sequence joins TRBV7-2 and TRBJ1-5; D is possibly TRBD1 (6 bases). This CDR3 region has 15 residues. Trimming removed 2 bases at V and 1 base at J, with 9 bases between. Germline CDR1 SGHTA, CDR2 FQGNSA. CDR3 bases: TGTGCCAGCAGCTTAAGGACAGCCAGCAATCAGCCCCAGCATTTT. Residues: CASSLRTASNQPQHF. Based on the CDR3 plus reference TRBV7-2 and TRBJ1-5, the full variable domain is GAGVSQSPSNKVTEKGKDVELRCDPISGHTALYWYRQSLGQGLEFLIYFQGNSAPDKSGLPSDRFSAERTGGSVSTLTIQRTQQEDSAVYLCASSLRTASNQPQHFGDGTRLSIL.

This clonotype was counted many times. This chain links TRBV6-1 with TRBJ1-5; TRBD1 might be the D (5 bases). V shed 6 bases and J shed 6 bases, with 27 bases lying between them. Per the germline V gene, CDR1 is MNHNS and CDR2 is SASEGT. The CDR3 is 18 residues long. CDR3: CASRPTFTWDSIAQPQHF. The CDR3 bases are TGTGCCAGCAGGCCGACATTTACTTGGGACTCTATAGCTCAGCCCCAGCATTTT.

The chain joins TRBV7-8 to TRBJ1-6, with 9 nucleotides matching TRBD1. Trimming took 6 bases from V and 6 from J; bases not matched to a gene: 9. Germline V gene data show CDR1 as SGHVS and CDR2 as FQNEAQ. CDR3 length: 16 amino acids. Here the CDR3 DNA reads TGTGCCAGCAGACGGGACAGGGATTTGAGTAATTCACCCCTCCACTTT. This codes for CASRRDRDLSNSPLHF.

This clonotype was picked up a small number of times. The rearrangement uses TRBV7-8 and TRBJ2-1; the match to TRBD2 covers 12 bases. The ends lost 1 base at V and 4 bases at J; junction bases unmatched: 2. This CDR3 is 16 amino acids long. Germline V gene data show CDR1 as SGHVS and CDR2 as FQNEAQ. The CDR3 sequence is CASSLGTSGEYNEQFF. The CDR3 DNA follows: TGTGCCAGCAGCTTAGGGACTAGCGGGGAATACAATGAGCAGTTCTTC. The full variable domain, rest sourced from reference TRBV7-8 and TRBJ2-1, is GAGVSQSPRYKVAKRGQDVALRCDPISGHVSLFWYQQALGQGPEFLTYFQNEAQLDKSGLPSDRFFAERPEGSVSTLKIQRTQQEDSAVYLCASSLGTSGEYNEQFFGPGTRLTVL.

This clonotype was seen ten or more times. This chain connects TRBV7-9 to TRBJ2-5; 12 bases map to TRBD1. CDR3 size: 15 residues. V shed 5 bases and J 5 bases; nucleotides not matched to a gene: 6. Germline V gene lookup returns CDR1 SEHNR and CDR2 FQNEAQ (reference sequence). The CDR3 loop is CASSRGTGGAETQYF. The CDR3 nucleotides are TGTGCCAGCAGCCGCGGGACAGGGGGCGCGGAGACCCAGTACTTC.

The chain is built from TRBV5-5 and TRBJ2-2; D remains ambiguous. In germline, CDR1 is SGHKS, CDR2 YYEKEE (reference sequence). V lost 2 bases to trimming and J lost 7 bases, with 3 bases between them. This CDR3 contains 11 residues. This chain's CDR3 is CASSFIGELFF. Here the CDR3 DNA reads TGTGCCAGCAGCTTCATCGGGGAGCTGTTTTTT.

This clonotype was counted between two and nine times. J is TRBJ2-1 and V is TRBV12-3 or TRBV12-4; D gene ambiguous. This CDR3 has 14 residues. V was clipped by 2 bases and J by 5 bases, with 10 bases between them. CDR3 protein: CASSLLVYHNEQFF. As DNA, the CDR3 is TGTGCCAGCAGTTTACTAGTCTACCACAATGAGCAGTTCTTC.

The chain uses TRBV6-1 and TRBJ2-1; TRBD2 agrees at 9 bases. This CDR3 is 15 amino acids long. Germline V lookup: CDR1 MNHNS, CDR2 SASEGT. V dropped 4 bases and J dropped 7; count of bases not matched to a gene: 8. For the CDR3, the DNA is TGTGCCAGCAGTGTGAGGGATAGCGGGGGAAATGAGCAGTTCTTC. Protein sequence: CASSVRDSGGNEQFF.

This clonotype was found once. The CDR3: CSAREGGHWQFF. DNA for the CDR3: TGCAGTGCTAGAGAAGGGGGGCATTGGCAGTTCTTC. The rearrangement joins TRBV20-1 to TRBJ2-1; the D gene could be TRBD1 or TRBD2 (6 bases each). The V end lost 0 bases, the J end lost 12 bases, and 12 bases lay between the germline ends. The germline CDR1 and CDR2 sequences are DFQATT and SNEGSKA (reference sequence). The CDR3 loop spans 12 amino acids.

The rearrangement uses TRBV11-2 and TRBJ2-7; D might be TRBD1 (5 bases). This CDR3 contains 14 residues. The germline V gene has CDR1 SGHAT and CDR2 FQNNGV. The germline V and J ends were trimmed by 5 bases and 2 bases, with 13 bases remaining between them. CDR3 in DNA: TGTGCCAGCAGCATAACAACAGGAACCTACGAGCAGTACTTC. Translated, it gives CASSITTGTYEQYF.

The J gene is TRBJ2-1, the V gene TRBV9; TRBD2 agrees at 12 bases. Germline CDR1 and CDR2: SGDLS and YYNGEE. The CDR3 has 16 amino acids. V lost 0 bases to trimming and J lost 8 bases; unmatched junction nucleotides: 6. The CDR3 DNA reads as TGTGCCAGCAGCGTAGCTCGGACTAGCGGGGTCTATGAGCAGTTCTTC. This codes for CASSVARTSGVYEQFF.

This clonotype was picked up many times. The chain is built from TRBV7-2 and TRBJ2-7; D gene uncertain. Looked up from germline, CDR1 is SGHTA and CDR2 is FQGNSA. CDR3 size: 12 residues. V lost 6 bases, J lost 2 bases, and 8 bases lay in between. The chain's CDR3 is CASSNPTYEQYF. The CDR3 DNA follows: TGTGCCAGCAGTAACCCGACCTACGAGCAGTACTTC.

In its sample, this clonotype was seen a few times. The chain joins TRBV20-1 to TRBJ1-3; D unresolved. CDR3 length: 14 residues. CDR1 and CDR2 from the germline V gene are DFQATT and SNEGSKA (reference sequence). Trimming removed 2 bases from V and 1 base from J, with 9 bases in between. DNA for the CDR3: TGCAGTGCTAGACCGTTGGCTTCTGGAAACACCATATATTTT. Translation: CSARPLASGNTIYF.

The rearrangement links TRBV7-6 to TRBJ1-2, with D possibly being TRBD1 (6 bases). This CDR3 region has 15 residues. V lost 1 base to trimming and J lost 0 bases, with 9 bases between them. Germline lookup yields CDR1 SGHVS and CDR2 FNYEAQ. DNA of the CDR3: TGTGCCAGCAGCTTAGAAAGGACAGCTAACTATGGCTACACCTTC. Amino acid sequence: CASSLERTANYGYTF.

There are many counts of this clonotype. This rearrangement joins TRBV7-9 to TRBJ2-1; possible D gene TRBD2, 6 bases. CDR3 size: 15 residues. CDR1 and CDR2 (germline): SEHNR, FQNEAQ (reference sequence). With 4 bases removed from V and 3 bases from J, the gap between germline ends came to 13 bases. The CDR3 sequence: CASSSAGPRYNEQFF. In DNA, the CDR3 is TGTGCCAGCAGCTCGGCGGGACCTCGCTACAATGAGCAGTTCTTC.